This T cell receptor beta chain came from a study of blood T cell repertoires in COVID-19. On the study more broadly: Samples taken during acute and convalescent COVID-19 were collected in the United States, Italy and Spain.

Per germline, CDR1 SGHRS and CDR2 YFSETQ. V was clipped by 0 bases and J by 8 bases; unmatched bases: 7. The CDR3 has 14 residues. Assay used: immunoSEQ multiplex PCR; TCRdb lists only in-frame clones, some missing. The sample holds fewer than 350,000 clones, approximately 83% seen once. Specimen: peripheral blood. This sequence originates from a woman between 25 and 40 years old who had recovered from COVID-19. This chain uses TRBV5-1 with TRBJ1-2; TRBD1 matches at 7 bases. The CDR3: CASSLGDRARGYTF. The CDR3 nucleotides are TGCGCCAGCAGCTTGGGGGACAGAGCGCGGGGCTACACCTTC.